The 31 T cell receptor beta chains below come from one sample, sequenced in a study of T cells in Graves' hyperthyroidism and ophthalmopathy. The TCR beta CDR3 regions underwent amplification using RNA transcripts as the source. HTBI primers were used for first-round RT-PCR of the TCR CDR3. TCRdb reanalysed the multiplex PCR reads using MiXCR and keeps one entry per CDR3 protein. The sample gives fewer than 750,000 distinct CDR3 sequences, about 15% of which show up once; around 4.1% is in the top ten. Sequenced material: blood. Every receptor here comes from a woman between 40 and 55 years old with Graves' ophthalmopathy.

This clonotype has more than one count but fewer than ten. V and J are TRBV28 and TRBJ2-7, with 8 bases fitting TRBD1. V was pared by 7 bases and J by 5 bases, with 10 bases of the junction left unmatched. The CDR3 is 14 amino acids. Per the germline V gene, CDR1 is MDHEN and CDR2 is SYDVKM. The CDR3 nucleotides read TGTGCCAGCAACCGCCAGGGGGCTCGGAACGAGCAGTACTTC. Translating it yields CASNRQGARNEQYF.

This clonotype was picked up many times. The V call is TRBV6-2 or TRBV6-3, the J call TRBJ2-4; 9 bases are a match to TRBD2. The V gene's germline CDR1 is MNHEY and CDR2 SVGEGT. The junction had 5 bases not matched to a gene; V was cut back by 2 bases and J by 0 bases. The CDR3 loop spans 17 amino acids. Here the CDR3 DNA reads TGTGCCAGCAGTTACCCAGCGGGAGGACTAGCCAAAAACATTCAGTACTTC. It encodes CASSYPAGGLAKNIQYF.

This clonotype was observed at least ten times. The chain joins TRBV6-2 or TRBV6-3 to TRBJ2-7, with 7 bases matching TRBD2. With 3 bases clipped from V and 2 bases from J, the junction kept 7 bases outside the gene matches. Per the germline V gene, CDR1 is MNHEY and CDR2 is SVGEGT. CDR3 length: 15 residues. The DNA of the CDR3 is TGTGCCAGCAGTTATTGGCTAGCGGAAACCTACGAGCAGTACTTC. Protein sequence: CASSYWLAETYEQYF.

This clonotype was picked up many times. The chain combines TRBV3-1 with TRBJ2-5; 8 positions match TRBD2. Losses at the gene ends were 4 bases for V and 2 bases for J; bases not matched to a gene: 12. Germline V gene lookup returns CDR1 LGHDT and CDR2 YNNKEL (reference sequence). CDR3 length equals 17 residues. The DNA of the CDR3 is TGTGCCAGCAGCCTCTCCACCGGTGGCGGGGGGCAAGAGACCCAGTACTTC. It specifies CASSLSTGGGGQETQYF.

This clonotype was counted ten times or more. The chain recombines TRBV20-1 with TRBJ2-5; TRBD2 matches at 9 bases. The CDR3 runs to 14 residues. Per germline, CDR1 DFQATT and CDR2 SNEGSKA (reference sequence). Trimming cost V 6 bases and J 4 bases; bases outside gene matches: 9. The CDR3 reads CSAPGWGLAETQYF. The CDR3 region has the DNA TGCAGTGCCCCCGGTTGGGGACTAGCAGAGACCCAGTACTTC.

In its sample, this clonotype was seen many times. The rearrangement links TRBV7-9 to TRBJ1-1, with TRBD1 matching over 10 bases. The CDR3 is 15 residues long. J was trimmed by 0 bases and V by 4 bases; bases with no gene match: 2. CDR1 and CDR2 (germline): SEHNR, FQNEAQ (reference sequence). CDR3 region: CASSSGQGMNTEAFF. In nucleotides, the CDR3 is TGTGCCAGCAGCTCGGGACAGGGGATGAACACTGAAGCTTTCTTT.

This clonotype appeared many times. The V call is TRBV5-1, the J call TRBJ2-6; a weak D match, TRBD1 (5 bases). In germline, CDR1 is SGHRS, CDR2 YFSETQ. This CDR3 spans 19 amino acids. V was pared by 0 bases and J by 1 base, with 17 bases between. Here the CDR3 reads CASSLASQGARSGANVLTF. CDR3 sequence (DNA): TGCGCCAGCAGCTTGGCCTCGCAAGGGGCGCGTTCTGGGGCCAACGTCCTGACTTTC.

This chain connects TRBV20-1 to TRBJ2-7; 7 bases are shared with TRBD2. V shed 6 bases, J shed 3 bases, and the junction held 8 bases outside the gene matches. Per the germline V gene, CDR1 is DFQATT and CDR2 is SNEGSKA (reference sequence). The CDR3 has 13 amino acids. CDR3 residues: CSAGGGVGYEQYF. The CDR3 DNA is TGCAGTGCAGGTGGGGGGGTAGGCTACGAGCAGTACTTC.

In its sample, this clonotype was seen a few times. V gene TRBV29-1 combines with J gene TRBJ1-5; TRBD1 is a possible D gene (5 bases). This CDR3 is built from 13 residues. Trimming cost V 4 bases and J 3 bases, with 10 bases left between them. Germline loops: CDR1 SQVTM, CDR2 ANQGSEA. CDR3 protein: CSVVTGVNQPQHF. In DNA, the CDR3 is TGCAGCGTTGTAACGGGGGTCAATCAGCCCCAGCATTTT. The full variable domain, its missing parts supplied by reference TRBV29-1 and TRBJ1-5, is SAVISQKPSRDICQRGTSLTIQCQVDSQVTMMFWYRQQPGQSLTLIATANQGSEATYESGFVIDKFPISRPNLTFSTLTVSNMSPEDSSIYLCSVVTGVNQPQHFGDGTRLSIL.

This clonotype appeared many times. The V gene is TRBV12-3 or TRBV12-4, the J gene TRBJ2-5; TRBD1 or TRBD2 may be the D gene (5 bases each). The CDR3 is made up of 16 amino acids. V was cut by 7 bases and J by 4 bases, with 22 bases left in between. In DNA form, the CDR3 reads TGTGCCAGCACTCTAATAGCCGGGGCAGACGGAGAGACCCAGTACTTC. It specifies CASTLIAGADGETQYF.

This clonotype was seen at least ten times. This chain connects TRBV11-2 to TRBJ1-2; 7 positions match TRBD1. The J segment lost 4 bases and the V segment lost 8 bases, leaving 7 bases of the junction unmatched. The CDR3 spans 13 residues. CDR1 is SGHAT, CDR2 FQNNGV, per germline. DNA for the CDR3: TGTGCCAGCGGCCCGGACAGGACCTATGGCTACACCTTC. Amino acids: CASGPDRTYGYTF.

This clonotype appeared many times. The chain has TRBV6-5 and TRBJ2-7; 8 bases map to TRBD1. The germline V gene has CDR1 MNHEY and CDR2 SVGAGI. V shed 7 bases, J shed 7 bases, and the junction held 9 bases outside the gene matches. This CDR3 has 13 amino acids. The CDR3 DNA follows: TGTGCCAGCAAGGAACAGGGGGTTTTAGAGCAGTACTTC. The encoded protein is CASKEQGVLEQYF.

The J gene is TRBJ2-7, the V gene TRBV30; tentatively, D is TRBD2 (6 bases). Germline V lookup: CDR1 GTSNPN, CDR2 SVGIG (reference sequence). Trimming cost V 4 bases and J 5 bases, with 21 bases left between them. The CDR3 length is 15 residues. The DNA of the CDR3 is TGTGCCTGGATGGGTCTTGGAGGGATAGTAGACGAGCAGTACTTC. Amino acid sequence: CAWMGLGGIVDEQYF.

The J gene is TRBJ2-7, the V gene TRBV5-5; TRBD2 agrees at 10 bases. The trim removed 1 base at V and 2 bases at J, leaving 6 bases unmatched. Germline V gene lookup returns CDR1 SGHKS and CDR2 YYEKEE (reference sequence). This CDR3 is 16 amino acids long. CDR3 nucleotide sequence: TGTGCCAGCAGCTTGTCTAGCGGGAGAACAACCTACGAGCAGTACTTC. It is translated as CASSLSSGRTTYEQYF.

This clonotype was counted ten times or more. The gene calls are TRBV20-1 and TRBJ1-1; TRBD1 matches at 7 bases. CDR3 length equals 15 residues. V was pared by 0 bases and J by 8 bases, with 12 bases of the junction left unmatched. Germline V gene lookup returns CDR1 DFQATT and CDR2 SNEGSKA (reference sequence). CDR3 DNA: TGCAGTGCTAGAGATGCCCGGGACAGCGGGGTGGAAGCTTTCTTT. It encodes CSARDARDSGVEAFF.

This clonotype appeared many times. The rearrangement joins TRBV2 to TRBJ2-7; D may be TRBD2 (6 bases). The CDR3 length is 13 residues. Per germline, CDR1 SNHLY and CDR2 FYNNEI. Trimming removed 4 bases from V and 3 bases from J, with 10 bases in between. The CDR3 DNA is TGTGCCAGCAGTGGGTTAGCGGACTACGAGCAGTACTTC. It yields the protein CASSGLADYEQYF.

This clonotype appeared many times. The chain links TRBV11-1 to TRBJ1-1; no clear D gene. CDR1 is SGHAT, CDR2 FQDESV, per germline (reference sequence). V dropped 1 base and J dropped 1 base, with 7 bases sitting between them. This CDR3 is built from 14 residues. The CDR3 reads CASSLVLANTEAFF. CDR3 in DNA: TGTGCCAGCAGCTTAGTATTGGCGAACACTGAAGCTTTCTTT.

This clonotype was recorded many times. The chain recombines TRBV30 with TRBJ2-7; D may be TRBD2 (5 bases). Trimming removed 1 base at V and 4 bases at J, with 11 bases between. The CDR3 covers 13 residues. Germline V gives CDR1 GTSNPN, CDR2 SVGIG (reference sequence). The CDR3 coding sequence is TGTGCCTGGAGTGCTAGCACACTATACGAGCAGTACTTC. Amino acid sequence: CAWSASTLYEQYF.

The chain recombines TRBV12-3 or TRBV12-4 with TRBJ2-7; the D is unclear. The V end was cut by 3 bases, the J end by 5 bases, with 11 bases between. The CDR3 has 13 residues. CDR3: CASSFGKFDEQYF. The CDR3 DNA follows: TGTGCCAGCAGTTTTGGGAAATTTGACGAGCAGTACTTC.

J is TRBJ2-4 and V is TRBV29-1; a possible D gene is TRBD1 (5 bases). This CDR3 comprises 12 residues. Trimming took 7 bases from V and 1 from J, leaving 8 bases between them. Germline CDR1 SQVTM, CDR2 ANQGSEA. The CDR3 region has the DNA TGCAGCGCCAGGGCTGCCAAAAACATTCAGTACTTC. Protein sequence: CSARAAKNIQYF.

Only a few counts were recorded for this clonotype. The junction departs from germline at one end; a sequencing error may be responsible. CDR3 bases: TGTGCCAGCAGTAAGGGCAGGACGAACTTTGGCTACACCTTC. It translates to CASSKGRTNFGYTF. This sequence joins TRBV12-3 or TRBV12-4 and TRBJ1-2; the D is unclear. This CDR3 has 14 amino acids.

Ten or more counts support this clonotype. The V gene is TRBV20-1, the J gene TRBJ1-2; D ambiguous. The germline V gene has CDR1 DFQATT and CDR2 SNEGSKA (reference sequence). Trimming removed 4 bases from V and 6 bases from J, with 15 bases in between. The CDR3 is 13 amino acids. The CDR3 reads CSATDRYGDGYTF. The CDR3 DNA is TGCAGTGCTACGGACCGTTATGGGGATGGCTACACCTTC.

The chain links TRBV11-2 to TRBJ2-5; D is unclear. The CDR3 has 11 amino acids. With 6 bases removed from V and 8 bases from J, the gap between germline ends came to 10 bases. Germline V gene lookup returns CDR1 SGHAT and CDR2 FQNNGV. CDR3 DNA sequence: TGTGCCAGCAGTTCGCAGACTACCCAGTACTTC. Encoded protein: CASSSQTTQYF. Variable domain in full (rest from reference TRBV11-2 and TRBJ2-5): EAGVAQSPRYKIIEKRQSVAFWCNPISGHATLYWYQQILGQGPKLLIQFQNNGVVDDSQLPKDRFSAERLKGVDSTLKIQPAKLEDSAVYLCASSSQTTQYFGPGTRLLVL.

This clonotype was recorded at least ten times. The chain combines TRBV28 with TRBJ2-7; the D gene could be TRBD1 or TRBD2 (5 bases each). The V and J ends lost 8 bases and 3 bases respectively, with 17 bases between them. Germline loops: CDR1 MDHEN, CDR2 SYDVKM. There are 14 residues in the CDR3. In nucleotides, the CDR3 is TGTGCCAGCGGGAGACGGGGCTCGAACTACGAGCAGTACTTC. Residues: CASGRRGSNYEQYF.

This clonotype was counted many times. The rearrangement joins TRBV2 to TRBJ2-7, with D tentatively TRBD1 or TRBD2 (5 bases each). The germline gives CDR1 SNHLY, CDR2 FYNNEI. The V and J ends lost 6 bases and 2 bases respectively, with 14 bases between them. The CDR3 is made up of 14 amino acids. CDR3 DNA: TGTGCCAGCAGCGCAGGGACGGGGACCTACGAGCAGTACTTC. Translating it yields CASSAGTGTYEQYF.

This clonotype came up a few times. The chain couples TRBV15 to TRBJ1-1; D is ambiguous. In germline, CDR1 is LNHNV, CDR2 YYDKDF (reference sequence). The V gene lost 0 bases and the J gene lost 8 bases, with 10 bases spanning the gap. The CDR3 consists of 13 residues. CDR3 protein: CATSRDPLAEAFF. The CDR3 nucleotides read TGTGCCACCAGCAGAGATCCATTGGCGGAAGCTTTCTTT. Full variable domain (remainder filled in from reference TRBV15 and TRBJ1-1): DAMVIQNPRYQVTQFGKPVTLSCSQTLNHNVMYWYQQKSSQAPKLLFHYYDKDFNNEADTPDNFQSRRPNTSFCFLDIRSPGLGDTAMYLCATSRDPLAEAFFGQGTRLTVV.

Many counts were recorded for this clonotype. This chain joins TRBV7-9 and TRBJ1-2; perhaps TRBD1 as D (6 bases). CDR3 size: 12 residues. Germline values: CDR1 SEHNR, CDR2 FQNEAQ (reference sequence). The V end was cut by 2 bases, the J end by 8 bases, with 9 bases between. Here the CDR3 DNA reads TGTGCCAGCAGCTTAAGTACAGGGGGCTACACCTTC. Its translation is CASSLSTGGYTF.

A few counts support this clonotype. V and J are TRBV4-3 and TRBJ1-1; D not certain. In germline, CDR1 is LGHNA, CDR2 YSLEER. CDR3 length: 14 residues. Trimming stripped 2 bases from V and 3 bases from J, with 10 bases between. In DNA, the CDR3 is TGCGCCAGCAGCCAAAGTGTGGCAGACACTGAAGCTTTCTTT. Protein: CASSQSVADTEAFF.

The gene calls are TRBV7-2 and TRBJ2-7; the match to TRBD2 covers 7 bases. The ends lost 0 bases at V and 2 bases at J; junction bases unmatched: 4. This CDR3 comprises 15 residues. CDR1 is SGHTA and CDR2 is FQGNSA in the germline V gene. CDR3 residues: CASSLAAGDTYEQYF. CDR3 sequence (DNA): TGTGCCAGCAGCTTAGCGGCGGGAGATACCTACGAGCAGTACTTC. The full variable domain, its missing parts supplied by reference TRBV7-2 and TRBJ2-7, is GAGVSQSPSNKVTEKGKDVELRCDPISGHTALYWYRQSLGQGLEFLIYFQGNSAPDKSGLPSDRFSAERTGGSVSTLTIQRTQQEDSAVYLCASSLAAGDTYEQYFGPGTRLTVT.

This clonotype was detected only once. The V and J genes are TRBV7-8 and TRBJ2-5; 9 bases line up with TRBD1. The V and J ends lost 1 base and 7 bases, in that order; junction bases with no gene match: 13. This CDR3 spans 17 amino acids. Germline-derived CDR1 and CDR2 are SGHVS and FQNEAQ. The CDR3 DNA reads as TGTGCCAGCAGCTTAGGAATCTGGGACAGGGTAATCGGGACCCAGTACTTC. Protein sequence: CASSLGIWDRVIGTQYF.

This clonotype came up many times. The CDR3 spells CASSAMSGSGSYEQYF. Here the CDR3 DNA reads TGTGCCAGCAGTGCGATGAGCGGGAGTGGCTCCTACGAGCAGTACTTC. The J gene is TRBJ2-7, the V gene TRBV27; 8 bases align to TRBD2. The V gene's germline CDR1 is MNHEY and CDR2 SMNVEV (reference sequence). Trimming took 5 bases from V and 0 from J; bases not matched to a gene: 9. The CDR3 has 16 amino acids.